A single sample is the source of the 28 T cell receptor beta chains below, sequenced in a study of radiation and T cells in renal cell carcinoma. Here immunoSEQ multiplex PCR was the method, and the copy in TCRdb shows in-frame clones only, minus some. The table has about 140,000 clones, approximately 87% seen once. Time point in this sample: baseline pretreatment blood. As for treatment: 15 Gy SBRT to primary tumor, nephrectomy 4 weeks later. The sequences come from blood, collected from a patient whose treatment included radiotherapy and nephrectomy. These receptors were taken from a woman aged 45-65 years with renal cell carcinoma.

This chain uses TRBV5-1 with TRBJ1-1; no clear D gene. The V and J ends lost 4 bases and 5 bases respectively, with 12 bases between them. Germline CDR1 SGHRS, CDR2 YFSETQ. The CDR3 spans 13 residues. In DNA form, the CDR3 reads TGCGCCAGCAGCACGGAGGTGAGGACTGAAGCTTTCTTT. As protein: CASSTEVRTEAFF.

The chain uses TRBV7-9 and TRBJ2-1; D is ambiguous. V lost 7 bases to trimming and J lost 5 bases, with 18 bases between them. The length of the CDR3 is 15 residues. Per the germline V gene, CDR1 is SEHNR and CDR2 is FQNEAQ (reference sequence). CDR3 sequence reads: CASIPLLTTHNEQFF. CDR3 nucleotide sequence: TGTGCCAGCATCCCACTCTTGACCACCCACAATGAGCAGTTCTTC.

V is TRBV5-4 and J is TRBJ2-1; TRBD2 is a possible D gene (5 bases). Germline CDR1 SGHNT, CDR2 YYREEE (reference sequence). CDR3 size: 17 residues. Trimming left V 3 bases short and J 0 bases short, with 16 bases between. The CDR3 loop reads CASSSSLQRSSYNEQFF. As DNA, the CDR3 is TGTGCCAGCAGCTCGAGCCTCCAGCGGAGCTCCTACAATGAGCAGTTCTTC.

This chain connects TRBV9 to TRBJ2-2; D is ambiguous. Germline CDR1 reads SGDLS; CDR2 reads YYNGEE. This CDR3 contains 15 residues. The V and J ends lost 3 bases and 7 bases respectively, with 16 bases between them. In nucleotides, the CDR3 is TGTGCCAGCAGCGGGCCACCGACTGTAGGCGGGGAGCTGTTTTTT. Translating gives CASSGPPTVGGELFF.

The chain is built from TRBV18 and TRBJ1-5; 7 positions agree with TRBD1. The germline CDR1 and CDR2 sequences are KGHSH and LQKENI. CDR3 length: 15 residues. Losses at the gene ends were 0 bases for V and 4 bases for J; bases not matched to a gene: 3. CDR3 DNA: TGTGCCAGCTCACCACCGGCAGGGGGGAATCAGCCCCAGCATTTT. Translated, it gives CASSPPAGGNQPQHF.

The chain links TRBV2 to TRBJ1-6; no clear D. Trimming removed 4 bases from V and 10 bases from J, with 14 bases in between. Per germline, CDR1 SNHLY and CDR2 FYNNEI. This CDR3 region has 14 residues. CDR3 in amino acids: CASSGGPITSPLHF. CDR3 DNA sequence: TGTGCCAGCAGTGGAGGGCCTATAACCTCACCCCTCCACTTT.

The chain combines TRBV25-1 with TRBJ2-7; the D is unclear. Germline CDR1 is MGHDK and CDR2 is SYGVNS. The V gene lost 1 base and the J gene lost 2 bases, with 6 bases spanning the gap. CDR3 length equals 13 residues. The CDR3 nucleotides read TGTGCCAGCAGTGAATTTGGGGCCTACGAGCAGTACTTC. As protein: CASSEFGAYEQYF.

The V and J genes are TRBV29-1 and TRBJ2-7; 8 nucleotides align to TRBD1. The CDR3 length is 13 residues. Trimming removed 5 bases from V and 6 bases from J; junction bases left unmatched: 9. In germline, CDR1 is SQVTM, CDR2 ANQGSEA. CDR3 region: CSVMVDRASEQYF. The CDR3, as DNA: TGCAGCGTTATGGTGGACAGGGCTTCCGAGCAGTACTTC.

The chain is built from TRBV5-5 and TRBJ1-2; D is perhaps TRBD1 (6 bases). From germline, CDR1 is SGHKS and CDR2 YYEKEE (reference sequence). V was clipped by 0 bases and J by 3 bases, with 6 bases between them. The CDR3 consists of 13 residues. The CDR3 sequence is CASSLGTDYGYTF. The CDR3 DNA sequence: TGTGCCAGCAGCTTGGGGACAGACTATGGCTACACCTTC.

In regard to this clone: Other DNA variants within this sample encode the same CDR3. This sequence joins TRBV27 and TRBJ2-7, with TRBD1 identical over 7 bases. This CDR3 is 13 amino acids long. Germline CDR1 and CDR2: MNHEY and SMNVEV (reference sequence). Trimming cost V 0 bases and J 4 bases; bases outside gene matches: 0. The CDR3 nucleotides are TGTGCCAGCAGTTTATCCAGGGGGTACGAGCAGTACTTC. As protein: CASSLSRGYEQYF.

CDR3 sequence reads: CASSPGGGMNTEAFF. The CDR3 DNA sequence: TGTGCCAGCAGTCCTGGAGGCGGAATGAACACTGAAGCTTTCTTT. This rearrangement joins TRBV28 to TRBJ1-1; no clear D gene. The germline gives CDR1 MDHEN, CDR2 SYDVKM. This CDR3 contains 15 residues. V gave up 5 bases and J gave up 0 bases, with 13 bases separating them.

This clone came up once. This rearrangement joins TRBV28 to TRBJ1-2; TRBD1 aligns across 10 bases. Germline V gene data show CDR1 as MDHEN and CDR2 as SYDVKM. V lost 4 bases, J lost 7 bases, and 3 bases stayed unmatched. This CDR3 spans 13 amino acids. The CDR3 loop is CASSWGQGSGYTF. CDR3 bases: TGTGCCAGCAGTTGGGGACAGGGGAGTGGCTACACCTTC.

The V and J genes are TRBV7-9 and TRBJ1-1, with D uncertain. Germline V gives CDR1 SEHNR, CDR2 FQNEAQ (reference sequence). CDR3 length equals 12 residues. V lost 5 bases, J lost 3 bases, and 7 bases lay in between. In DNA form, the CDR3 reads TGTGCCAGCAGCGCCCAATACACTGAAGCTTTCTTT. Amino acids: CASSAQYTEAFF.

J is TRBJ2-7 and V is TRBV7-9; possibly TRBD2 for D (6 bases). V lost 5 bases and J 7 bases, leaving 21 bases between the germline ends. The CDR3 is made up of 15 amino acids. The germline V gene has CDR1 SEHNR and CDR2 FQNEAQ (reference sequence). The CDR3 DNA is TGTGCCAGCAGCCCTCGGGGGACGTCCTATCGAGAGCAGTACTTC. Protein: CASSPRGTSYREQYF.

V is TRBV30 and J is TRBJ1-5, with 7 bases matching TRBD1. The CDR3 totals 14 residues. The V gene's germline CDR1 is GTSNPN and CDR2 SVGIG (reference sequence). The CDR3 nucleotides are TGTGCGTTCGGACAGGATGGCAGCAATCAGCCCCAGCATTTT. It specifies CAFGQDGSNQPQHF.

This CDR3 reads CASSAGTSGRSTYEQYF. CDR3 in DNA: TGTGCCAGCAGCGCCGGGACTAGCGGGAGGTCGACCTACGAGCAGTACTTC. The rearrangement uses TRBV7-2 and TRBJ2-7, with 15 bases identical to TRBD2. J gave up 2 bases and V 5 bases, and 7 bases lay outside the gene matches. Germline CDR1 SGHTA, CDR2 FQGNSA. The CDR3 is made up of 17 amino acids.

The chain combines TRBV20-1 with TRBJ2-1; D is possibly TRBD1 (6 bases). The CDR3 runs 11 residues. V was trimmed by 3 bases and J by 6 bases, leaving 6 bases between them. CDR1 DFQATT and CDR2 SNEGSKA come from the germline V gene (reference sequence). The CDR3 DNA is TGCAGTGCTAGGGACAGCAATGAGCAGTTCTTC. This encodes CSARDSNEQFF.

V and J are TRBV27 and TRBJ2-6; 7 positions agree with TRBD2. Germline V gene lookup returns CDR1 MNHEY and CDR2 SMNVEV (reference sequence). This CDR3 has 14 amino acids. V lost 8 bases, J lost 1 base, and 2 bases stayed unmatched. The CDR3 sequence: CASGGGSGANVLTF. In nucleotides, the CDR3 is TGTGCCAGCGGGGGAGGGTCTGGGGCCAACGTCCTGACTTTC. Full variable domain (missing parts from reference TRBV27 and TRBJ2-6): EAQVTQNPRYLITVTGKKLTVTCSQNMNHEYMSWYRQDPGLGLRQIYYSMNVEVTDKGDVPEGYKVSRKEKRNFPLILESPSPNQTSLYFCASGGGSGANVLTFGAGSRLTVL.

This rearrangement joins TRBV15 to TRBJ2-5; the match to TRBD2 covers 8 bases. This CDR3 region has 14 residues. Germline CDR1 reads LNHNV; CDR2 reads YYDKDF (reference sequence). J gave up 4 bases and V 3 bases, and 4 bases lay outside the gene matches. The CDR3, as DNA: TGTGCCACCAGCAGCCATACTAGCGGAGAGACCCAGTACTTC. It yields the protein CATSSHTSGETQYF.

The J gene is TRBJ2-2, the V gene TRBV6-5, with D tentatively TRBD1 or TRBD2 (5 bases each). V was trimmed by 6 bases and J by 3 bases, leaving 14 bases between them. This CDR3 spans 15 amino acids. Germline assignment: CDR1 MNHEY and CDR2 SVGAGI. For the CDR3, the DNA is TGTGCCAGCAGCCCCGGGACCCGCGACACCGGGGAGCTGTTTTTT. It encodes CASSPGTRDTGELFF.

This clone was observed a few times. This chain uses TRBV2 with TRBJ1-1, with TRBD1 matching over 7 bases. The CDR3 totals 14 residues. Trimming removed 6 bases from V and 4 bases from J; junction bases left unmatched: 8. Per germline, CDR1 SNHLY and CDR2 FYNNEI. The CDR3: CASRATGSVTEAFF. The CDR3 coding sequence is TGTGCCAGCAGAGCGACAGGGAGTGTCACTGAAGCTTTCTTT. The whole variable domain, remainder taken from reference TRBV2 and TRBJ1-1, is EPEVTQTPSHQVTQMGQEVILRCVPISNHLYFYWYRQILGQKVEFLVSFYNNEISEKSEIFDDQFSVERPDGSNFTLKIRSTKLEDSAMYFCASRATGSVTEAFFGQGTRLTVV.

The J gene is TRBJ2-7, the V gene TRBV28; a possible D gene is TRBD1 (6 bases). The V gene lost 6 bases and the J gene lost 7 bases, with 10 bases spanning the gap. Germline V gene sequence: CDR1 MDHEN, CDR2 SYDVKM. The CDR3 spans 11 residues. The CDR3 DNA follows: TGTGCCAGCAGCCCCACAGGGGAGCAGTACTTC. This codes for CASSPTGEQYF.

This chain joins TRBV7-2 and TRBJ1-6, with D unresolved. V gave up 6 bases and J gave up 0 bases, with 6 bases separating them. The CDR3 contains 14 residues. The germline CDR1 and CDR2 sequences are SGHTA and FQGNSA. In DNA form, the CDR3 reads TGTGCCAGCAGTAAGGGCTCCTATAATTCACCCCTCCACTTT. Its protein is CASSKGSYNSPLHF.

V is TRBV5-1 and J is TRBJ2-3; D possibly corresponds to TRBD1 (5 bases). This CDR3 has 14 amino acids. Trimming cost V 0 bases and J 6 bases, with 11 bases left between them. Germline values: CDR1 SGHRS, CDR2 YFSETQ. The CDR3 coding sequence is TGCGCCAGCAGCTTGGGGACACACGGGGATACGCAGTATTTT. Amino acid sequence: CASSLGTHGDTQYF.

The rearrangement uses TRBV7-9 and TRBJ1-5, with D tentatively TRBD1 (5 bases). CDR1 is SEHNR, CDR2 FQNEAQ, per germline (reference sequence). CDR3 size: 16 residues. V lost 0 bases and J lost 4, with 13 bases in between. In DNA, the CDR3 is TGTGCCAGCAGCTTAGCGGGGCAGGGCGGTAATCAGCCCCAGCATTTT. It codes for CASSLAGQGGNQPQHF.

For the CDR3, the DNA is TGTGCCAGCAGTGAACAGGGGAATCAGCCCCAGCATTTT. This gives the protein CASSEQGNQPQHF. The chain employs TRBV6-5 and TRBJ1-5; 7 nucleotides agree with TRBD1. The germline V gene encodes CDR1 MNHEY and CDR2 SVGAGI. V was pared by 5 bases and J by 4 bases, with 2 bases of the junction left unmatched. This CDR3 has 13 residues.

The table lists this clone with a count of one. The chain links TRBV10-3 to TRBJ1-5; a weak D match, TRBD1 (5 bases). CDR3 length: 14 residues. Germline V gene data show CDR1 as ENHRY and CDR2 as SYGVKD. Trimming took 8 bases from V and 5 from J, leaving 16 bases between them. CDR3 DNA: TGTGCCATCGGATCCTCCCAGGGTGATCAGCCCCAGCATTTT. As protein: CAIGSSQGDQPQHF.

This chain connects TRBV5-1 to TRBJ1-2, with a tentative D call TRBD1 (5 bases). Germline CDR1 is SGHRS and CDR2 is YFSETQ. Trimming stripped 2 bases from V and 7 bases from J, with 6 bases between. The CDR3 is made up of 11 amino acids. CDR3 region: CASSLGVGYTF. Here the CDR3 DNA reads TGCGCCAGCAGCTTAGGGGTTGGCTACACCTTC.